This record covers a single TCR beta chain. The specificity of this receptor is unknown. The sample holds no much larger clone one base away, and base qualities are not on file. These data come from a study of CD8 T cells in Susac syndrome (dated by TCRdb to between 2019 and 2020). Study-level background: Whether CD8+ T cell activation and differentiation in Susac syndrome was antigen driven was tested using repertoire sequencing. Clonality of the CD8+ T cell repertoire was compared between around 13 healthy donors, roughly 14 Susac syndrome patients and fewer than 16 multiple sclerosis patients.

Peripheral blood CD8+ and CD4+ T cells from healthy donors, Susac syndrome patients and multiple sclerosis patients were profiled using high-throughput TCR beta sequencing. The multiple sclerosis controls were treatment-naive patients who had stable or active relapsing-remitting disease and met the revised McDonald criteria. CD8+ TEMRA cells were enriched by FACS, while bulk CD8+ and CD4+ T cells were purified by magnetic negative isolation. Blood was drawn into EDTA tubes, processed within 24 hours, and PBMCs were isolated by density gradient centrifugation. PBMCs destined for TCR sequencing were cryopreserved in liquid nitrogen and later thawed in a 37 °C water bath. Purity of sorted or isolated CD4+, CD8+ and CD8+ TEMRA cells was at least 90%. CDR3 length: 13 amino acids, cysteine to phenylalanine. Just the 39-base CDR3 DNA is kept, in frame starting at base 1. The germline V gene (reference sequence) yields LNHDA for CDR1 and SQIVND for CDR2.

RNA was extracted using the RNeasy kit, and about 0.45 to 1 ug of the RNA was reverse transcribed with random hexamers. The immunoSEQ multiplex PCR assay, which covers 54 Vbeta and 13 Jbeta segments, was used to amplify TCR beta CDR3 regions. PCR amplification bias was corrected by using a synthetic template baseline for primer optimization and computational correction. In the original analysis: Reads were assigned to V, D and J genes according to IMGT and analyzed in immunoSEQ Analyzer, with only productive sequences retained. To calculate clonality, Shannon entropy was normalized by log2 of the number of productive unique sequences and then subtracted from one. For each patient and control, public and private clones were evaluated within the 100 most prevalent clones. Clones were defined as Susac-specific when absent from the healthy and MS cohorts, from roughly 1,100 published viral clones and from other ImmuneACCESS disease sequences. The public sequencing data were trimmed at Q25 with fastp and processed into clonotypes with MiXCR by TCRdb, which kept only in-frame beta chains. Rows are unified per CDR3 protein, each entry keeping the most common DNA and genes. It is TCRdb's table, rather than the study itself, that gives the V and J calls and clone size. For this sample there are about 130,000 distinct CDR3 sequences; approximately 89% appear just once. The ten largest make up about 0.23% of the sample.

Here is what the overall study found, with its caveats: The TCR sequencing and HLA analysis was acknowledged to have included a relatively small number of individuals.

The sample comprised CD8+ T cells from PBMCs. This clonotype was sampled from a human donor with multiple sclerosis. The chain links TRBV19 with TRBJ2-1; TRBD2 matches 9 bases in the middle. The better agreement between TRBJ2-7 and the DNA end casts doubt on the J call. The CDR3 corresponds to CASSLAGKDEQYF. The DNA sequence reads TGTGCCAGTAGTCTAGCGGGAAAGGACGAGCAGTACTTC.